This T cell receptor (beta chain) was sequenced for a study of CD8+ T cells in alopecia areata. Study overall: Treated individuals took tofacitinib by mouth, 5 to 10 mg twice daily.

This clone was seen a handful of times. Its antigen is currently unknown. V was clipped by 3 bases and J by 4 bases; unmatched bases: 14. Germline V gives CDR1 SGDLS, CDR2 YYNGEE. The CDR3 loop spans 17 amino acids. General observations from the study: Clonality in lesional scalp, especially alopecia totalis/universalis, exceeded that of normal scalp. Among the top 100, expanded CD8+ clones, as well as scalp clonality, were significantly decreased by tofacitinib. Against the mouse data, patients shared TCRs less clearly, possibly for HLA reasons.

This sample's treatment: oral pan-JAK inhibitor, 5-10 mg twice daily. Reverse transcribed after extraction, RNA yielded cDNA as the sequencing template. TCRdb's copy holds only in-frame clones and misses some; the assay was immunoSEQ multiplex PCR. The sample carries around 290,000 clones, roughly 64% recorded once. The sequenced sample was CD4+ T cells sorted from blood, obtained at week 24, from a patient treated with tofacitinib. The J gene is TRBJ2-3, the V gene TRBV9, with TRBD2 identical over 7 bases. The receptor was isolated from a human donor with alopecia areata. CDR3 sequence reads: CASSAQENQGGSDTQYF. Here the CDR3 DNA reads TGTGCCAGCAGCGCGCAGGAGAATCAGGGAGGGTCAGATACGCAGTATTTT.